Shown below are 2 T cell receptor beta chains from a single sample sequenced in a study of Graves' ophthalmopathy and Graves' hyperthyroidism. Amplification targeted the TCR beta CDR3 regions, with RNA transcripts as the source material. The first-round RT-PCR employed HTBI primers together with the Qiagen OneStep RT-PCR kit. A multiplex PCR was then performed as the second round. TCRdb recomputed calls from the multiplex PCR reads with MiXCR, one row per CDR3 protein. In the table there are 650,000 to 900,000 distinct CDR3 sequences, 35% to 50% of which are singletons. Sequences were obtained from peripheral blood. Receptors originate from an adult man with Graves' ophthalmopathy.

The V call is TRBV12-3 or TRBV12-4, the J call TRBJ2-7, with 7 bases lining up with TRBD1. The J call may be mistaken, given a closer DNA end match to TRBJ2-1. CDR3 length equals 13 residues. CDR3 sequence reads: CASRYSQGDEQFF. CDR3 coding DNA: TGTGCCAGCAGGTACTCCCAGGGGGACGAGCAGTTCTTC.

In regard to this clonotype: The CDR3 ends on some other residue instead of the conserved phenylalanine or tryptophan, so this is likely a read error. The V and J genes are TRBV7-6 and TRBJ1-5; D gene unclear. The germline V gene has CDR1 SGHVS and CDR2 FNYEAQ. The ends were cut back, 4 bases at V and 0 bases at J, with 10 bases in the middle. CDR3 length equals 15 residues. The CDR3 nucleotides are TGTGCCAGCAGCTCCCGCCCGGGTAGCAATCAGCCCCAGCATCTT. It translates to CASSSRPGSNQPQHL.